The 32 T cell receptor beta chains below come from one sample, sequenced in a study of shared clonotypes between healthy human individuals. TCRdb's table, derived via immunoSEQ multiplex PCR, lists solely in-frame clones and lacks some. The sample yields about 450,000 clones, 79% seen once. Input material: PBMCs. These receptor sequences come from a woman aged 40 to 50 in good health. Some clones in this sample may be carry-over from other donors' samples.

The J gene is TRBJ1-4, the V gene TRBV18; D is perhaps TRBD1 (6 bases). The CDR3 runs to 15 residues. From germline, CDR1 is KGHSH and CDR2 LQKENI. Trimming left V 0 bases short and J 7 bases short, with 12 bases between. The CDR3 loop is CASSPPVQGSEKLFF. In DNA form, the CDR3 reads TGTGCCAGCTCACCACCAGTCCAGGGGAGTGAAAAACTGTTTTTT.

This sequence joins TRBV9 and TRBJ2-3, with 8 positions matching TRBD2. Germline lookup yields CDR1 SGDLS and CDR2 YYNGEE. The ends lost 4 bases at V and 0 bases at J; junction bases unmatched: 4. The CDR3 contains 15 residues. The DNA of the CDR3 is TGTGCCAGCAGCTCCCGGGGGGGCAGCACAGATACGCAGTATTTT. As protein: CASSSRGGSTDTQYF.

On this clone itself: A read error may explain this, as a much larger clone is one base away. Different DNA sequences within this sample yield the same CDR3. This rearrangement joins TRBV5-1 to TRBJ2-1; 10 bases are shared with TRBD2. The germline gives CDR1 SGHRS, CDR2 YFSETQ. CDR3 size: 17 residues. V was clipped by 0 bases and J by 4 bases; unmatched bases: 7. The CDR3 sequence: CASSLEASGSSYNEQFF. Here the CDR3 DNA reads TGCGCCAGCAGCTTGGAGGCTAGCGGGAGTAGTTACAATGAGCAGTTCTTC.

V gene TRBV10-3 combines with J gene TRBJ2-1; D is tentatively TRBD1 or TRBD2 (5 bases each). The CDR3 consists of 13 residues. V lost 0 bases and J lost 12, with 12 bases in between. Germline CDR1 and CDR2: ENHRY and SYGVKD. The CDR3 coding sequence is TGTGCCATCAGTGAGTCGAGACGGGGCGTGCAGTTCTTC. This gives the protein CAISESRRGVQFF.

The chain carries TRBV6-1 and TRBJ2-7, with TRBD2 matching over 10 bases. Germline lookup yields CDR1 MNHNS and CDR2 SASEGT. With V trimmed by 8 bases and J by 0 bases, 7 bases remained unmatched. This CDR3 is built from 15 residues. This chain's CDR3 is CASAQVAGGSYEQYF. The CDR3 nucleotides are TGTGCCAGCGCGCAGGTAGCGGGAGGCTCCTACGAGCAGTACTTC.

The CDR3 region has the DNA TGTGCCAGCAGCTCCCGCCGGCGAGGGTCCTACGAGCAGTACTTC. Translating it yields CASSSRRRGSYEQYF. The rearrangement links TRBV7-8 to TRBJ2-7; D is possibly TRBD2 (5 bases). Per germline, CDR1 SGHVS and CDR2 FQNEAQ. With 4 bases removed from V and 1 base from J, the gap between germline ends came to 14 bases. The CDR3 loop spans 15 amino acids.

The chain joins TRBV5-5 to TRBJ2-7; 8 bases line up with TRBD2. The CDR3 runs 14 residues. In germline, CDR1 is SGHKS, CDR2 YYEKEE (reference sequence). The V gene end was trimmed by 6 bases and the J gene end by 4 bases; junction bases not matched to a gene: 9. For the CDR3, the DNA is TGTGCCAGCAAAAACGGGAGGGCCTCTTACGAGCAGTACTTC. This translates into CASKNGRASYEQYF.

The chain employs TRBV4-1 and TRBJ1-2; no definite D call. The CDR3 sequence is 13 residues long. The V and J ends lost 1 base and 6 bases respectively, with 9 bases between them. From germline, CDR1 is MGHRA and CDR2 YSYEKL. DNA for the CDR3: TGCGCCAGCAGCCAAGCCCCAGGCGATGGCTACACCTTC. Its translation is CASSQAPGDGYTF.

The gene calls are TRBV5-4 and TRBJ2-6, with a tentative D call TRBD1 (5 bases). The CDR3 totals 18 residues. V lost 2 bases to trimming and J lost 0 bases, with 15 bases between them. Germline V CDR1 and CDR2: SGHNT, YYREEE (reference sequence). The CDR3 sequence: CASSFEGALLSGANVLTF. CDR3 DNA sequence: TGTGCCAGCAGCTTTGAAGGGGCCCTCCTCTCTGGGGCCAACGTCCTGACTTTC.

The chain is built from TRBV7-2 and TRBJ1-2; possibly TRBD1 for D (6 bases). Trimming removed 4 bases at V and 8 bases at J, with 17 bases between. This CDR3 spans 14 amino acids. Germline V lookup: CDR1 SGHTA, CDR2 FQGNSA. The CDR3 DNA reads TGTGCCAGCAGCTCGGGGGGCGGGCCTAGGGGCTACACCTTC. It encodes CASSSGGGPRGYTF.

The chain carries TRBV30 and TRBJ2-5; no reliable D call. The DNA end favors TRBJ2-7, so the J call may be wrong. Germline-derived CDR1 and CDR2 are GTSNPN and SVGIG (reference sequence). The CDR3 has 13 amino acids. The CDR3 bases are TGTGCCTGGAGTACGTTCGGGTACTACGAGCAGTACTTC. It codes for CAWSTFGYYEQYF.

The chain carries TRBV4-3 and TRBJ2-7, with D hard to call. V was cut by 0 bases and J by 3 bases, with 6 bases left in between. CDR1 and CDR2 (germline): LGHNA, YSLEER. The CDR3 totals 13 residues. CDR3 region: CASSQDSGYEQYF. The CDR3 bases are TGCGCCAGCAGCCAAGATTCTGGCTACGAGCAGTACTTC.

At least ten counts were recorded for this clone. This sample also contains other DNA sequences that code for the same CDR3. CDR3 protein: CSASRGEGYTF. DNA for the CDR3: TGCAGTGCTAGTCGGGGGGAGGGCTACACCTTC. The chain carries TRBV20-1 and TRBJ1-2, with a possible D match to TRBD1 (5 bases). Trimming took 3 bases from V and 8 from J, leaving 10 bases between them. The CDR3 totals 11 residues. Germline loops: CDR1 DFQATT, CDR2 SNEGSKA (reference sequence).

The rearrangement uses TRBV18 and TRBJ1-5; a possible D gene is TRBD1 (6 bases). V was clipped by 4 bases and J by 2 bases, with 12 bases between them. CDR3 length: 15 amino acids. CDR1 is KGHSH, CDR2 LQKENI, per germline. The CDR3 spells CASSLQGGGNQPQHF. Here the CDR3 DNA reads TGTGCCAGCTCACTCCAAGGGGGGGGCAATCAGCCCCAGCATTTT.

This chain connects TRBV11-1 to TRBJ2-1; a possible D gene is TRBD2 (6 bases). Germline assignment: CDR1 SGHAT and CDR2 FQDESV (reference sequence). This CDR3 contains 17 residues. The germline V and J ends were trimmed by 5 bases and 0 bases, with 17 bases remaining between them. As DNA, the CDR3 is TGTGCCAGCAGCCTACCATCTCTAGCGTACTCCTACAATGAGCAGTTCTTC. The encoded protein is CASSLPSLAYSYNEQFF. The entire variable domain, with the rest obtained from reference TRBV11-1 and TRBJ2-1, is as follows: EAEVAQSPRYKITEKSQAVAFWCDPISGHATLYWYRQILGQGPELLVQFQDESVVDDSQLPKDRFSAERLKGVDSTLKIQPAELGDSAMYLCASSLPSLAYSYNEQFFGPGTRLTVL.

This clone was observed a few times. The chain combines TRBV9 with TRBJ2-2; 7 nucleotides agree with TRBD2. V lost 1 base and J lost 0; bases outside the gene matches: 3. The CDR3 has 16 amino acids. Germline-derived CDR1 and CDR2 are SGDLS and YYNGEE. This CDR3 is CASSVWAGANTGELFF. The CDR3 DNA follows: TGTGCCAGCAGCGTATGGGCGGGAGCGAACACCGGGGAGCTGTTTTTT.

The chain is built from TRBV30 and TRBJ2-5; 12 positions match TRBD1. Germline assignment: CDR1 GTSNPN and CDR2 SVGIG (reference sequence). This CDR3 spans 15 amino acids. J gave up 6 bases and V 4 bases, and 9 bases lay outside the gene matches. The CDR3 protein is CAWNLGQGARKTQYF. Written as DNA, the CDR3 is TGTGCCTGGAACCTGGGACAGGGGGCCAGGAAGACCCAGTACTTC.

This sequence joins TRBV6-5 and TRBJ2-7; no definite D call. CDR1 is MNHEY, CDR2 SVGAGI, per germline. The ends were cut back, 1 base at V and 3 bases at J, with 7 bases in the middle. This CDR3 spans 13 amino acids. CDR3 nucleotide sequence: TGTGCCAGCAGTTACTTGGTCGACTACGAGCAGTACTTC. Translating it yields CASSYLVDYEQYF.

This clone has just a few counts. This sequence joins TRBV15 and TRBJ2-5, with 9 bases that match TRBD2. This CDR3 comprises 13 residues. The V segment lost 7 bases and the J segment 3 bases; nucleotides outside the gene matches: 3. Per germline, CDR1 LNHNV and CDR2 YYDKDF (reference sequence). The CDR3 coding sequence is TGTGCCACCACTCGCGGGAGGGAAGAGACCCAGTACTTC. Encoded protein: CATTRGREETQYF.

In the case of this clone: This may arise from a read error, as a much more abundant clone is one base away. V gene TRBV6-6 combines with J gene TRBJ1-1; no firm D call. V dropped 2 bases and J dropped 1 base, with 2 bases sitting between them. The CDR3 loop spans 12 amino acids. The germline V gene encodes CDR1 MNHNY and CDR2 SVGAGI (reference sequence). The CDR3 protein is CASSYPNTEAFF. CDR3 nucleotide sequence: TGTGCCAGCAGTTACCCGAACACTGAAGCTTTCTTT.

This clone occurred a few times. Within the sample, other DNA sequences also encode this same CDR3. The V and J genes are TRBV28 and TRBJ2-1; 14 nucleotides match TRBD2. Germline V gene lookup returns CDR1 MDHEN and CDR2 SYDVKM. The CDR3 loop spans 17 amino acids. The V and J ends lost 4 bases and 7 bases, in that order; junction bases with no gene match: 9. For the CDR3, the DNA is TGTGCCAGCAGTTCGGGACTAGCGGGAGAATTGGGTAATGAGCAGTTCTTC. Encoded protein: CASSSGLAGELGNEQFF.

The V and J genes are TRBV6-1 and TRBJ1-3; D remains ambiguous. Germline CDR1 is MNHNS and CDR2 is SASEGT. Trimming took off 4 bases at V and 6 bases at J, with 7 bases between the two ends. The CDR3 sequence is 12 residues long. The CDR3, as DNA: TGTGCCAGCAGTGTAAGCCAAAACACCATATATTTT. Amino acid sequence: CASSVSQNTIYF.

V is TRBV9 and J is TRBJ1-1, with a possible D match to TRBD1 (6 bases). CDR1 and CDR2 from the germline V gene are SGDLS and YYNGEE. The CDR3 has 15 amino acids. V was clipped by 0 bases and J by 1 base, with 10 bases between them. The chain's CDR3 is CASSVAGTTNTEAFF. In nucleotides, the CDR3 is TGTGCCAGCAGCGTAGCCGGGACAACGAACACTGAAGCTTTCTTT.

This clone has a single count. J is TRBJ2-1 and V is TRBV7-2, with 7 bases fitting TRBD1. The CDR3 runs to 13 residues. In germline, CDR1 is SGHTA, CDR2 FQGNSA. The V gene end was trimmed by 6 bases and the J gene end by 7 bases; junction bases not matched to a gene: 6. The CDR3 DNA reads as TGTGCCAGCAGACGAGACAGGGTAAATGAGCAGTTCTTC. It yields the protein CASRRDRVNEQFF. Complete variable domain (other parts from reference TRBV7-2 and TRBJ2-1): GAGVSQSPSNKVTEKGKDVELRCDPISGHTALYWYRQSLGQGLEFLIYFQGNSAPDKSGLPSDRFSAERTGGSVSTLTIQRTQQEDSAVYLCASRRDRVNEQFFGPGTRLTVL.

The V gene is TRBV7-2, the J gene TRBJ1-2, with a possible D match to TRBD1 (5 bases). The germline gives CDR1 SGHTA, CDR2 FQGNSA. This CDR3 region has 16 residues. V was pared by 2 bases and J by 2 bases, with 15 bases between. The CDR3 is CASSLYPGSENYGYTF. The CDR3 nucleotides read TGTGCCAGCAGCTTATACCCAGGGAGTGAAAACTATGGCTACACCTTC.

V and J are TRBV10-3 and TRBJ1-1, with D uncertain. Germline assignment: CDR1 ENHRY and CDR2 SYGVKD. The CDR3 has 15 residues. The germline V and J ends were trimmed by 0 bases and 1 base, with 9 bases remaining between them. This CDR3 is CAISESGGRNTEAFF. The CDR3 DNA reads as TGTGCCATCAGTGAGTCGGGAGGGAGGAACACTGAAGCTTTCTTT.

The V call is TRBV20-1, the J call TRBJ1-1; maybe TRBD1 (6 bases). This CDR3 has 11 residues. The germline V gene has CDR1 DFQATT and CDR2 SNEGSKA (reference sequence). Between the trimmed V and J ends, which lost 7 bases and 9 bases, there was a span of 15 bases. Here the CDR3 DNA reads TGCAGTGTTAGGGGGGCAGGCCAAGCTTTCTTT. Translated: CSVRGAGQAFF.

The chain joins TRBV29-1 to TRBJ1-3, with no clear D. CDR3 length: 13 residues. Trimming cost V 7 bases and J 4 bases, with 14 bases left between them. Germline CDR1 SQVTM, CDR2 ANQGSEA. The CDR3 DNA sequence: TGCAGCGGCCGGGTTTCTGGAGGAAACACCATATATTTT. Translation: CSGRVSGGNTIYF.

Regarding this clone: Other DNA sequences from this sample encode an identical CDR3 as well. This chain links TRBV7-9 with TRBJ1-5, with D maybe TRBD1 (5 bases). In germline, CDR1 is SEHNR, CDR2 FQNEAQ (reference sequence). This CDR3 has 14 residues. Trimming took off 1 base at V and 5 bases at J, with 9 bases between the two ends. CDR3 nucleotides: TGTGCCAGCAGCTTAGGATGGGGGGATCAGCCCCAGCATTTT. Translating gives CASSLGWGDQPQHF.

The rearrangement links TRBV30 to TRBJ2-1; D is perhaps TRBD1 (5 bases). The CDR3 is 14 residues long. V shed 3 bases and J shed 9 bases, with 18 bases lying between them. The germline CDR1 and CDR2 sequences are GTSNPN and SVGIG (reference sequence). Here the CDR3 DNA reads TGTGCCTGGAGCTTAGGACAACCTCTCCGTGAGCAGTTCTTC. Amino acid sequence: CAWSLGQPLREQFF.

This clone has a single count. The chain recombines TRBV2 with TRBJ2-2; the D is unclear. The CDR3 extends over 14 amino acids. Trimming cost V 6 bases and J 0 bases, with 8 bases left between them. Germline CDR1 is SNHLY and CDR2 is FYNNEI. The CDR3 DNA reads TGTGCCAGCAGAGGCTTTGCGAACACCGGGGAGCTGTTTTTT. Protein product: CASRGFANTGELFF.

The chain has TRBV28 and TRBJ1-2, with D possibly matching TRBD1 (5 bases). CDR3 length: 16 residues. The V end was cut by 4 bases, the J end by 3 bases, with 18 bases between. The V gene's germline CDR1 is MDHEN and CDR2 SYDVKM. CDR3 DNA: TGTGCCAGCAGTTCTCAAGGGACCGAAATTTACTATGGCTACACCTTC. Protein: CASSSQGTEIYYGYTF.